Following are 32 T cell receptor beta chains from one sample sequenced in a study of T cells in Graves' hyperthyroidism and ophthalmopathy. The source material, RNA transcripts, was used to amplify TCR beta CDR3 regions. First-round RT-PCR with HTBI primers amplified the TCR CDR3 region. TCRdb redid the calling of the multiplex PCR reads with MiXCR, one entry per CDR3 protein. The sample includes around 560,000 distinct CDR3 sequences, around 17% of them seen just once. Sequencing was done on a sample of blood. Receptors originate from a woman between 18 and 30 years old with Graves' hyperthyroidism.

Many counts were recorded for this clonotype. The rearrangement joins TRBV12-3 or TRBV12-4 to TRBJ2-2, with D perhaps matching TRBD2 (5 bases). The CDR3 runs to 13 residues. Trimming removed 3 bases at V and 6 bases at J, with 8 bases between. The CDR3 nucleotides read TGTGCCAGCAGTTTCATAGCGTCCGGGGAGCTGTTTTTT. Amino acid sequence: CASSFIASGELFF.

In this sample, this clonotype turned up a few times. This rearrangement joins TRBV25-1 to TRBJ2-2, with a weak D call TRBD2 (6 bases). The CDR3 covers 14 residues. Germline CDR1 and CDR2: MGHDK and SYGVNS. The V gene lost 7 bases and the J gene lost 6 bases, with 15 bases spanning the gap. CDR3 sequence (DNA): TGTGCCAGCACCTCGCCACGGGGGTCCGGGGAGCTGTTTTTT. It yields the protein CASTSPRGSGELFF.

This chain connects TRBV11-2 to TRBJ2-1; the D is unclear. The CDR3 contains 14 residues. The V end lost 3 bases, the J end lost 0 bases, and 6 bases lay between the germline ends. Germline-derived CDR1 and CDR2 are SGHAT and FQNNGV. In nucleotides, the CDR3 is TGTGCCAGCAGCTTGGACCCCTCCTACAATGAGCAGTTCTTC. Its translation: CASSLDPSYNEQFF.

This sequence joins TRBV11-2 and TRBJ2-2; D gene uncertain. Trimming removed 7 bases at V and 6 bases at J, with 9 bases between. CDR3 size: 12 residues. The germline gives CDR1 SGHAT, CDR2 FQNNGV. CDR3 amino acids: CASILLPGELFF. Here the CDR3 DNA reads TGTGCCAGCATCCTGCTCCCCGGGGAGCTGTTTTTT. The variable domain in full, completed from reference TRBV11-2 and TRBJ2-2, reads EAGVAQSPRYKIIEKRQSVAFWCNPISGHATLYWYQQILGQGPKLLIQFQNNGVVDDSQLPKDRFSAERLKGVDSTLKIQPAKLEDSAVYLCASILLPGELFFGEGSRLTVL.

This clonotype has just a few counts. The V gene is TRBV7-9, the J gene TRBJ2-2; D uncertain. The CDR3 extends over 15 amino acids. Germline V CDR1 and CDR2: SEHNR, FQNEAQ (reference sequence). Between the trimmed V and J ends, which lost 5 bases and 5 bases, there was a span of 15 bases. CDR3 sequence (DNA): TGTGCCAGCAGCCCAATTGCCCTAGATACCGGGGAGCTGTTTTTT. Translation gives CASSPIALDTGELFF.

The rearrangement links TRBV7-9 to TRBJ1-6; a weak D match, TRBD1 (5 bases). CDR1 and CDR2 (germline): SEHNR, FQNEAQ (reference sequence). The V end lost 3 bases, the J end lost 7 bases, and 10 bases lay between the germline ends. CDR3 length: 14 residues. The DNA for the CDR3 is TGTGCCAGCAGCTTTGGAGGGGAAAATTCACCCCTCCACTTT. Translation gives CASSFGGENSPLHF.

The chain links TRBV24-1 to TRBJ2-1, with 11 bases lining up with TRBD2. There are 16 residues in the CDR3. Per the germline V gene, CDR1 is KGHDR and CDR2 is SFDVKD. The V gene end was trimmed by 4 bases and the J gene end by 4 bases; junction bases not matched to a gene: 5. The CDR3: CATSEPSGGSYNEQFF. In DNA form, the CDR3 reads TGTGCCACCAGTGAGCCTAGCGGGGGGTCTTACAATGAGCAGTTCTTC.

This clonotype was detected a few times. This rearrangement joins TRBV28 to TRBJ1-6; no definite D call. Germline-derived CDR1 and CDR2 are MDHEN and SYDVKM. Trimming shortened V by 1 base and J by 0 bases, and 7 bases separated the two germline ends. This CDR3 has 16 amino acids. The CDR3 protein is CASSLFQASYNSPLHF. The CDR3 DNA reads as TGTGCCAGCAGTTTATTCCAGGCCTCCTATAATTCACCCCTCCACTTT.

The rearrangement links TRBV12-3 or TRBV12-4 to TRBJ2-7; maybe TRBD2 (5 bases). Trimming shortened V by 4 bases and J by 4 bases, and 11 bases separated the two germline ends. The CDR3 has 13 residues. The CDR3 protein is CASSWRSPYEQYF. For the CDR3, the DNA is TGTGCCAGCAGTTGGAGGAGCCCATACGAGCAGTACTTC.

With regard to this clonotype: Because it lacks the conserved phenylalanine or tryptophan at the end, this CDR3 is likely a read error. The rearrangement links TRBV12-3 or TRBV12-4 to TRBJ2-5, with 10 bases matching TRBD2. The ends lost 3 bases at V and 2 bases at J; junction bases unmatched: 3. This CDR3 is built from 15 residues. CDR3 in DNA: TGTGCCAGCAGTTTGACTAGCGGGTCACAAGAGACCCAGTACCTC. It specifies CASSLTSGSQETQYL.

This clonotype was detected a few times. The rearrangement links TRBV4-3 to TRBJ2-1; no clear D. Germline-derived CDR1 and CDR2 are LGHNA and YSLEER. The V gene lost 0 bases and the J gene lost 4 bases, with 7 bases spanning the gap. CDR3 size: 14 residues. CDR3 DNA sequence: TGCGCCAGCAGCCAAGAGCCCAGATACAATGAGCAGTTCTTC. Translation gives CASSQEPRYNEQFF.

This clonotype was observed at least ten times. The genes are TRBV7-6 and TRBJ1-1, with D possibly TRBD1 on 5 matching bases. CDR1 and CDR2 (germline): SGHVS, FNYEAQ. CDR3 length equals 14 residues. Between the trimmed V and J ends, which lost 0 bases and 1 base, there was a span of 6 bases. CDR3 sequence: CASSLAGENTEAFF. CDR3 bases: TGTGCCAGCAGCTTAGCAGGGGAGAACACTGAAGCTTTCTTT. Looking up the rest from reference TRBV7-6 and TRBJ1-1 gives the full variable domain: GAGVSQSPRYKVTKRGQDVALRCDPISGHVSLYWYRQALGQGPEFLTYFNYEAQQDKSGLPNDRFSAERPEGSISTLTIQRTEQRDSAMYRCASSLAGENTEAFFGQGTRLTVV.

This clonotype was counted many times. The J gene is TRBJ1-2, the V gene TRBV28; D not resolved. The germline CDR1 and CDR2 sequences are MDHEN and SYDVKM. The CDR3 loop spans 16 amino acids. V was pared by 6 bases and J by 4 bases, with 21 bases between. Written as DNA, the CDR3 is TGTGCCAGCAGCCTACATGGGGTACCTCTTTTCTATGGCTACACCTTC. It encodes CASSLHGVPLFYGYTF.

J is TRBJ2-7 and V is TRBV5-4; possibly TRBD1 for D (5 bases). The CDR3 contains 14 residues. Germline lookup yields CDR1 SGHNT and CDR2 YYREEE (reference sequence). V lost 4 bases to trimming and J lost 2 bases, with 13 bases between them. CDR3 in amino acids: CASSQQAGTYEQYF. Here the CDR3 DNA reads TGTGCCAGCAGCCAGCAGGCAGGGACCTACGAGCAGTACTTC.

This sequence joins TRBV10-2 and TRBJ1-2, with a weak D call TRBD1 (6 bases). Trimming took off 6 bases at V and 5 bases at J, with 10 bases between the two ends. Germline-derived CDR1 and CDR2 are WSHSY and SAAADI. The CDR3 runs to 12 residues. As DNA, the CDR3 is TGCGCCAGCAGCGTTCAGGGGTATGGCTACACCTTC. Its translation is CASSVQGYGYTF.

This clonotype was found many times. As DNA, the CDR3 is TGTGCCAGCAGTCGGCTAGCGGGGAGTTACAATGAGCAGTTCTTC. As protein: CASSRLAGSYNEQFF. The V call is TRBV12-3 or TRBV12-4, the J call TRBJ2-1; 9 bases are a match to TRBD2. With 5 bases clipped from V and 4 bases from J, the junction kept 6 bases outside the gene matches. The CDR3 sequence is 15 residues long.

Ten or more counts support this clonotype. The rearrangement uses TRBV7-8 and TRBJ2-7, with TRBD2 matching over 7 bases. Germline loops: CDR1 SGHVS, CDR2 FQNEAQ. With V trimmed by 5 bases and J by 2 bases, 12 bases remained unmatched. The CDR3 is 16 residues long. CDR3: CASSTLGTTGTYEQYF. Written as DNA, the CDR3 is TGTGCCAGCAGCACCCTGGGGACTACGGGGACCTACGAGCAGTACTTC.

Many counts were recorded for this clonotype. The rearrangement joins TRBV3-1 to TRBJ1-6; no firm D call. Deletions cut 0 bases from V and 8 bases from J, with 2 bases between. Germline CDR1 reads LGHDT; CDR2 reads YNNKEL (reference sequence). This CDR3 spans 12 amino acids. CDR3 loop: CASSQDYSPLHF. CDR3 coding DNA: TGTGCCAGCAGCCAAGACTATTCACCCCTCCACTTT.

This clonotype was counted a few times. The rearrangement joins TRBV9 to TRBJ2-3; weak D call: TRBD2 (5 bases). V was clipped by 7 bases and J by 0 bases, with 9 bases between them. The CDR3 loop spans 13 amino acids. CDR1 is SGDLS, CDR2 YYNGEE, per germline. Written as DNA, the CDR3 is TGTGCCAGCGCTAGCCTTAGCACAGATACGCAGTATTTT. This sequence encodes CASASLSTDTQYF.

This clonotype was picked up a small number of times. The gene calls are TRBV6-2 or TRBV6-3 and TRBJ1-1; TRBD1 aligns across 9 bases. CDR3 length equals 15 residues. After removal of 4 bases from V and 4 bases from J, the junction contained 7 bases not matched to a gene. CDR1 and CDR2 (germline): MNHEY, SVGEGT. The CDR3 bases are TGTGCCAGCAGTTTTCCGGGACAGGGCTTCACTGAAGCTTTCTTT. Encoded protein: CASSFPGQGFTEAFF.

J is TRBJ1-2 and V is TRBV19; the D gene is possibly TRBD1 (6 bases). Per the germline V gene, CDR1 is LNHDA and CDR2 is SQIVND (reference sequence). The germline V and J ends were trimmed by 5 bases and 8 bases, with 21 bases remaining between them. CDR3 length: 15 residues. The CDR3 DNA reads as TGTGCCAGTAGTGTGCAGGGGCCCGCAGGCGGAGGCTACACCTTC. Its protein is CASSVQGPAGGGYTF.

The table lists this clonotype with a few counts. The genes are TRBV7-2 and TRBJ2-4; D may correspond to TRBD1 or TRBD2 (5 bases each). The CDR3 consists of 15 residues. Germline V gene lookup returns CDR1 SGHTA and CDR2 FQGNSA. V was shortened by 1 base and J by 0 bases, with 7 bases between the two germline ends. The CDR3 loop is CASSLGGVAKNIQYF. CDR3 sequence (DNA): TGTGCCAGCAGCTTAGGAGGGGTAGCCAAAAACATTCAGTACTTC.

This clonotype was detected ten times or more. This chain joins TRBV11-2 and TRBJ2-1; D may be TRBD2 (6 bases). The germline gives CDR1 SGHAT, CDR2 FQNNGV. The CDR3 has 14 residues. The germline V and J ends were trimmed by 1 base and 7 bases, with 11 bases remaining between them. The CDR3 sequence: CASSLAGERNEQFF. CDR3 nucleotides: TGTGCCAGCAGCTTAGCGGGAGAACGGAATGAGCAGTTCTTC. The variable domain in full, with the rest retrieved from reference TRBV11-2 and TRBJ2-1, is EAGVAQSPRYKIIEKRQSVAFWCNPISGHATLYWYQQILGQGPKLLIQFQNNGVVDDSQLPKDRFSAERLKGVDSTLKIQPAKLEDSAVYLCASSLAGERNEQFFGPGTRLTVL.

This clonotype has a count of ten or more. This chain links TRBV7-9 with TRBJ1-1; a possible D gene is TRBD1 (5 bases). The ends were cut back, 6 bases at V and 2 bases at J, with 10 bases in the middle. Per germline, CDR1 SEHNR and CDR2 FQNEAQ (reference sequence). This CDR3 region has 13 residues. This chain's CDR3 is CASSLQANTEAFF. The CDR3 bases are TGTGCCAGCAGTTTACAGGCAAACACTGAAGCTTTCTTT.

The genes are TRBV7-8 and TRBJ1-5; tentative D call: TRBD1 (5 bases). V shed 5 bases and J shed 3 bases, with 14 bases lying between them. In germline, CDR1 is SGHVS, CDR2 FQNEAQ. CDR3 size: 15 residues. The CDR3 nucleotides are TGTGCCAGCAGCATCGGGGGGGGAACCAATCAGCCCCAGCATTTT. Protein: CASSIGGGTNQPQHF.

Only a few counts were recorded for this clonotype. The chain joins TRBV7-2 to TRBJ2-3, with 12 bases aligning to TRBD2. CDR1 is SGHTA, CDR2 FQGNSA, per germline. V dropped 4 bases and J dropped 1; count of bases not matched to a gene: 12. The CDR3 length is 19 residues. Here the CDR3 reads CASSSVGLAGEWGTDTQYF. CDR3 nucleotide sequence: TGTGCCAGCAGCTCGGTGGGACTAGCGGGTGAATGGGGCACAGATACGCAGTATTTT.

This clonotype was recorded at least ten times. The chain combines TRBV7-9 with TRBJ2-1; 8 bases map to TRBD2. This CDR3 has 14 amino acids. Germline CDR1 and CDR2: SEHNR and FQNEAQ (reference sequence). The trim removed 7 bases at V and 6 bases at J, leaving 8 bases unmatched. For the CDR3, the DNA is TGTGCCAGCACCAAAGCCGGGACTAGCAATGAGCAGTTCTTC. Encoded protein: CASTKAGTSNEQFF.

In its sample, this clonotype was seen many times. The gene calls are TRBV20-1 and TRBJ2-1; D remains ambiguous. Trimming stripped 5 bases from V and 7 bases from J, with 21 bases between. The CDR3 loop spans 15 amino acids. CDR1 is DFQATT, CDR2 SNEGSKA, per germline (reference sequence). CDR3 nucleotides: TGCAGTGCTCCTCGGACCACATCCATTTCGAATGAGCAGTTCTTC. It translates to CSAPRTTSISNEQFF.

A few counts support this clonotype. The rearrangement uses TRBV3-1 and TRBJ2-2; D uncertain. V dropped 3 bases and J dropped 1 base, with 12 bases sitting between them. The CDR3 is made up of 16 amino acids. Looked up from germline, CDR1 is LGHDT and CDR2 is YNNKEL (reference sequence). CDR3 DNA: TGTGCCAGCAGCCAGCCGGTAGTAGGGAACACCGGGGAGCTGTTTTTT. Protein sequence: CASSQPVVGNTGELFF.

This clonotype was detected ten times or more. The rearrangement uses TRBV6-1 and TRBJ2-1, with 7 bases aligning to TRBD2. The CDR3 has 16 residues. Germline loops: CDR1 MNHNS, CDR2 SASEGT. The ends lost 8 bases at V and 5 bases at J; junction bases unmatched: 15. This chain's CDR3 is CASSYGGGGGHNEQFF. The CDR3 DNA is TGTGCCAGCTCATACGGGGGAGGCGGGGGTCACAATGAGCAGTTCTTC.

This clonotype was seen many times. The chain has TRBV28 and TRBJ2-1; 16 bases fit TRBD2. The germline gives CDR1 MDHEN, CDR2 SYDVKM. CDR3 length: 18 amino acids. Trimming cost V 5 bases and J 8 bases; bases outside gene matches: 12. This chain's CDR3 is CASSLLNPGTSGRDEQFF. The CDR3 coding sequence is TGTGCCAGCAGTCTACTTAACCCCGGGACTAGCGGGAGGGATGAGCAGTTCTTC.

The sample holds many counts of this clonotype. The chain joins TRBV12-3 or TRBV12-4 to TRBJ1-5; 8 bases are a match to TRBD1. This CDR3 has 15 amino acids. Trimming removed 3 bases from V and 1 base from J; junction bases left unmatched: 2. The CDR3 DNA reads TGTGCCAGCAGTTTGACAGGGGCGAGCAATCAGCCCCAGCATTTT. It translates to CASSLTGASNQPQHF.